In this sample, the clone carrying this TCR beta chain turned up many times. These data are taken from a study of patients and donors after allogeneic stem cell transplantation. This CDR3 has 15 amino acids. The V end lost 8 bases, the J end lost 5 bases, and 21 bases lay between the germline ends. Each CDR3 protein is one row after TCRdb ran MiXCR on the RT-PCR reads. The data contain about 960,000 distinct CDR3 sequences, 18% of them singletons. This chain uses TRBV12-3 or TRBV12-4 with TRBJ2-5, with D possibly being TRBD2 (5 bases). This sequence originates from a human donor who was either an allogeneic HSCT recipient or a stem cell or donor lymphocyte infusion donor (not recorded which). It is not recorded whose cells these are; they may come from a transplant donor. The sequenced material came from blood, either unsorted or a sorted T cell fraction (not recorded which). In DNA form, the CDR3 reads TGTGCCAGCGCACGGTCCGTCGCTGGGAGCGAGACCCAGTACTTC. It yields the protein CASARSVAGSETQYF.